These 6 T cell receptor beta chains were sequenced from one sample in a study of neurological immune-mediated disorders. Indicated time point: longitudinal time-point 1 (baseline). Each CDR3 protein gets one entry after TCRdb re-called the 5' RACE reads with MiXCR. This sample has over 55,000 distinct CDR3 sequences, with about 9.4% found just once. The sequencing input was PBMCs. The receptors were gathered from a man aged 25 to 40 in good health.

This clonotype has at least ten counts. The V call is TRBV12-3 or TRBV12-4, the J call TRBJ1-1; maybe TRBD1 (5 bases). The length of the CDR3 is 14 residues. Trimming shortened V by 7 bases and J by 0 bases, and 12 bases separated the two germline ends. CDR3 sequence: CASTLRGLNTEAFF. In DNA form, the CDR3 reads TGTGCCAGCACCTTAAGGGGCTTGAACACTGAAGCTTTCTTT.

In its sample, this clonotype was seen many times. The J gene is TRBJ2-7, the V gene TRBV28; possibly TRBD2 for D (6 bases). Trimming cost V 2 bases and J 4 bases, with 12 bases left between them. The CDR3 has 14 amino acids. Germline V CDR1 and CDR2: MDHEN, SYDVKM. The chain's CDR3 is CASSLEGLWYEQYF. The CDR3, as DNA: TGTGCCAGCAGTTTAGAGGGACTCTGGTACGAGCAGTACTTC.

At least ten counts were recorded for this clonotype. This chain links TRBV4-1 with TRBJ2-2; no definite D call. Germline V gene sequence: CDR1 MGHRA, CDR2 YSYEKL. This CDR3 spans 16 amino acids. Trimming stripped 0 bases from V and 1 base from J, with 9 bases between. CDR3 sequence reads: CASSQDLTKNTGELFF. The CDR3 DNA reads as TGCGCCAGCAGCCAAGATCTGACGAAGAACACCGGGGAGCTGTTTTTT.

This clonotype has a count of ten or more. The rearrangement uses TRBV5-1 and TRBJ2-7, with D perhaps TRBD1 (5 bases). The CDR3 is made up of 15 amino acids. V was shortened by 1 base and J by 0 bases, with 11 bases between the two germline ends. From germline, CDR1 is SGHRS and CDR2 YFSETQ. CDR3 amino acids: CASSLSRADSYEQYF. As DNA, the CDR3 is TGCGCCAGCAGCTTGTCCAGGGCCGACTCCTACGAGCAGTACTTC.

This clonotype occurred many times. V is TRBV5-1 and J is TRBJ2-1; TRBD2 aligns across 8 bases. Looked up from germline, CDR1 is SGHRS and CDR2 is YFSETQ. The CDR3 sequence is 17 residues long. V lost 0 bases and J lost 7; bases outside the gene matches: 12. The CDR3 here is CASSLVGSGISSNEQFF. The CDR3, as DNA: TGCGCCAGCAGCTTGGTCGGTAGCGGGATTTCTTCTAATGAGCAGTTCTTC.

This clonotype was detected ten times or more. The genes are TRBV7-9 and TRBJ2-1; D is undetermined. The V end was cut by 4 bases, the J end by 6 bases, with 13 bases between. Germline CDR1 SEHNR, CDR2 FQNEAQ (reference sequence). CDR3 length equals 14 residues. CDR3 sequence (DNA): TGTGCCAGCAGCTATACCCCCGCCGGCAATGAGCAGTTCTTC. Translating it yields CASSYTPAGNEQFF.